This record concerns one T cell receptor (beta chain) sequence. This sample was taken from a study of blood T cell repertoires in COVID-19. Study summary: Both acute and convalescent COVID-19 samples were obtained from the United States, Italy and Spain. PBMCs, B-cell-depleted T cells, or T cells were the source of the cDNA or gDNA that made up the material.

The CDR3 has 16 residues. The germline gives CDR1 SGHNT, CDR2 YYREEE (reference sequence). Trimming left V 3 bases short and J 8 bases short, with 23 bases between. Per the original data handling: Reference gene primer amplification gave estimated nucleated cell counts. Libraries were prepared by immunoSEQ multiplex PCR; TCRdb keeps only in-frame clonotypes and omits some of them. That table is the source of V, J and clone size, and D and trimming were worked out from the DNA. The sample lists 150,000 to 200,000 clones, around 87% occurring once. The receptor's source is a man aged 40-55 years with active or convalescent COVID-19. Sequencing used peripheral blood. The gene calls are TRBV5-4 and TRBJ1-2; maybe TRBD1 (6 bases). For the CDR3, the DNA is TGTGCCAGCAGCTCTAACTACGGCAGGGGAATCGAGGGCTACACCTTC. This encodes CASSSNYGRGIEGYTF.